This T cell receptor (beta chain) was identified in a study of T cell changes during pregnancy in multiple sclerosis. Data came from immunoSEQ multiplex PCR; TCRdb stores just in-frame clones and leaves some out. The table shows roughly 60,000 clones, with 91% occurring only once. The sequence derives from a female donor with multiple sclerosis, enrolled in a pregnancy study. Sequencing was performed on peripheral blood, taken before pregnancy.

The CDR3 spells CASSVKGEGAEAFF. DNA for the CDR3: TGTGCCAGCAGCGTTAAGGGGGAAGGTGCTGAAGCTTTCTTT. The chain couples TRBV9 to TRBJ1-1, with D perhaps matching TRBD1 (6 bases). CDR3 length: 14 residues. Trimming shortened V by 2 bases and J by 6 bases, and 14 bases separated the two germline ends. From germline, CDR1 is SGDLS and CDR2 YYNGEE. The full variable domain, rest sourced from reference TRBV9 and TRBJ1-1, is DSGVTQTPKHLITATGQRVTLRCSPRSGDLSVYWYQQSLDQGLQFLIQYYNGEERAKGNILERFSAQQFPDLHSELNLSSLELGDSALYFCASSVKGEGAEAFFGQGTRLTVV.